These 24 T cell receptor beta chains were sequenced from one sample in a study of memory CD4+ T cells and cytomegalovirus serostatus. The sort gate was single viable CD3+CD4+CD8-CD45RO+ cells for memory CD4+ T cells. This table comes from immunoSEQ multiplex PCR, and its TCRdb copy is limited to in-frame clones, with some not included. Found here are some 57,000 clones, approximately 79% of them singletons; the top ten hold less than 0.95%. The sequencing input was memory CD4+ T cells from blood. The source of these receptors is an adult in good health and CMV-seronegative.

The chain couples TRBV15 to TRBJ2-7; 8 positions match TRBD1. CDR1 is LNHNV and CDR2 is YYDKDF in the germline V gene (reference sequence). Trimming took 4 bases from V and 0 from J; bases not matched to a gene: 5. The CDR3 contains 15 residues. The CDR3 sequence is CATSTRDRSSYEQYF. CDR3 in DNA: TGTGCCACCAGCACCCGGGACAGGAGCTCCTACGAGCAGTACTTC.

The chain carries TRBV28 and TRBJ1-5, with 7 bases fitting TRBD1. V was pared by 3 bases and J by 5 bases, with 13 bases of the junction left unmatched. The CDR3 is made up of 17 amino acids. Germline V gives CDR1 MDHEN, CDR2 SYDVKM. Here the CDR3 DNA reads TGTGCCAGCAGTTTCGACAGGGCAGTGTATGCATATCAGCCCCAGCATTTT. The encoded protein is CASSFDRAVYAYQPQHF.

The V call is TRBV15, the J call TRBJ2-7; 8 nucleotides agree with TRBD1. With 3 bases clipped from V and 3 bases from J, the junction kept 10 bases outside the gene matches. The CDR3 totals 16 residues. CDR1 and CDR2 (germline): LNHNV, YYDKDF (reference sequence). The DNA for the CDR3 is TGTGCCACCAGCAGGGGACCCCCAGGGGGCGGCTACGAGCAGTACTTC. Translating it yields CATSRGPPGGGYEQYF.

This clone has more than one count but fewer than ten. CDR3 DNA sequence: TGTGCCAGCAGTCAAACAGCGGGGGTTTCGTCACCCCTCCACTTT. Its translation: CASSQTAGVSSPLHF. The chain employs TRBV27 and TRBJ1-6, with D maybe TRBD1 (5 bases). V shed 5 bases and J shed 10 bases, with 18 bases lying between them. Germline CDR1 and CDR2: MNHEY and SMNVEV (reference sequence). This CDR3 contains 15 residues.

In its sample, this clone was seen a few times. The CDR3 DNA reads as TGCAGCGTTGAAGAGGGGGTAACGGGGAACACCATATATTTT. Translating gives CSVEEGVTGNTIYF. The chain uses TRBV29-1 and TRBJ1-3; TRBD1 might be the D (5 bases). The CDR3 consists of 14 residues. V was cut by 0 bases and J by 7 bases, with 13 bases left in between. CDR1 SQVTM and CDR2 ANQGSEA come from the germline V gene.

This CDR3 reads CASSRSTEAFF. The CDR3 DNA sequence: TGTGCCAGCTCACGGTCCACTGAAGCTTTCTTT. The gene calls are TRBV18 and TRBJ1-1; D uncertain. This CDR3 region has 11 residues. Looked up from germline, CDR1 is KGHSH and CDR2 is LQKENI. The V gene lost 4 bases and the J gene lost 4 bases, with 4 bases spanning the gap.

This sequence joins TRBV6-5 and TRBJ2-5, with a tentative D call TRBD2 (5 bases). V lost 3 bases, J lost 5 bases, and 7 bases lay in between. The germline gives CDR1 MNHEY, CDR2 SVGAGI. The CDR3 extends over 12 amino acids. As DNA, the CDR3 is TGTGCCAGCAGTTATTCGGGGGAGACCCAGTACTTC. Translated: CASSYSGETQYF.

The table lists this clone with a count of one. V and J are TRBV4-1 and TRBJ2-2; D remains unclear. In germline, CDR1 is MGHRA, CDR2 YSYEKL. The CDR3 is 15 amino acids. The V and J ends lost 4 bases and 2 bases respectively, with 11 bases between them. The CDR3 region has the DNA TGCGCCAGCAGCCCCCAGTCCATAAACACCGGGGAGCTGTTTTTT. It is translated as CASSPQSINTGELFF.

The J gene is TRBJ1-4, the V gene TRBV19; 7 bases line up with TRBD1. Germline trimming cut 1 base from V and 4 bases from J; bases unmatched to any gene: 6. The CDR3 is 16 amino acids. Germline lookup yields CDR1 LNHDA and CDR2 SQIVND (reference sequence). The CDR3 region is CASSIVRTGGNEKLFF. In DNA form, the CDR3 reads TGTGCCAGTAGTATAGTGCGGACAGGAGGTAATGAAAAACTGTTTTTT.

This clone was seen more than once but under ten times. The chain has TRBV7-9 and TRBJ1-1; 7 bases agree with TRBD1. The CDR3 spans 17 residues. V shed 5 bases and J 8 bases; nucleotides not matched to a gene: 20. Germline V gene data show CDR1 as SEHNR and CDR2 as FQNEAQ (reference sequence). CDR3 amino acids: CASSRKPPGQRLKEAFF. CDR3 in DNA: TGTGCCAGCAGCCGAAAACCACCGGGACAGAGATTGAAAGAAGCTTTCTTT.

The chain recombines TRBV6-4 with TRBJ1-4; the D gene is possibly TRBD1 (5 bases). There are 15 residues in the CDR3. Trimming pared 5 bases from V and 1 base from J, leaving 11 bases between. Germline V CDR1 and CDR2: MRHNA, SNTAGT. DNA for the CDR3: TGTGCCAGCAGTCCGGGGCACGGAACTAATGAAAAACTGTTTTTT. Translation: CASSPGHGTNEKLFF.

The chain has TRBV14 and TRBJ1-2, with a weak D call TRBD1 (6 bases). The CDR3 contains 14 residues. Germline CDR1 and CDR2: SGHDN and FVKESK. V was cut by 2 bases and J by 2 bases, with 9 bases left in between. Here the CDR3 DNA reads TGTGCCAGCAGCCAACCTACAGGGAACTATGGCTACACCTTC. This translates into CASSQPTGNYGYTF.

The chain carries TRBV4-2 and TRBJ2-5; 7 positions match TRBD1. The better agreement between TRBJ2-7 and the DNA end casts doubt on the J call. This CDR3 region has 18 residues. CDR1 and CDR2 from the germline V gene are LGHNA and YNFKEQ. The CDR3 nucleotides read TGTGCCAGCAGCCTTCACCCACCGGGACAGACAACTTCCTACGAGCAGTACTTC. Residues: CASSLHPPGQTTSYEQYF.

The V call is TRBV28, the J call TRBJ2-3, with 7 bases aligning to TRBD2. Germline V lookup: CDR1 MDHEN, CDR2 SYDVKM. The V gene end was trimmed by 2 bases and the J gene end by 2 bases; junction bases not matched to a gene: 7. This CDR3 comprises 16 residues. CDR3 coding DNA: TGTGCCAGCAGTTTAGGGGAGCGGGGATTCACAGATACGCAGTATTTT. It yields the protein CASSLGERGFTDTQYF. The complete variable domain, with remaining parts taken from reference TRBV28 and TRBJ2-3, reads DVKVTQSSRYLVKRTGEKVFLECVQDMDHENMFWYRQDPGLGLRLIYFSYDVKMKEKGDIPEGYSVSREKKERFSLILESASTNQTSMYLCASSLGERGFTDTQYFGPGTRLTVL.

The V and J genes are TRBV5-6 and TRBJ2-3; D may match TRBD1 or TRBD2 (5 bases each). The V gene lost 3 bases and the J gene lost 3 bases, with 8 bases spanning the gap. CDR3 size: 13 residues. CDR1 is SGHDT, CDR2 YYEEEE, per germline. The CDR3 spells CASSSWGTDTQYF. CDR3 nucleotides: TGTGCCAGCAGCTCGTGGGGGACAGATACGCAGTATTTT.

This chain uses TRBV7-2 with TRBJ2-2; 8 nucleotides match TRBD1. The CDR3 extends over 14 amino acids. CDR1 is SGHTA, CDR2 FQGNSA, per germline. The J segment lost 6 bases and the V segment lost 3 bases, leaving 3 bases of the junction unmatched. This CDR3 reads CASSLYRGSGELFF. The CDR3 bases are TGTGCCAGCAGCTTGTACAGGGGGTCCGGGGAGCTGTTTTTT.

This chain uses TRBV5-1 with TRBJ2-3; TRBD2 is a possible D gene (6 bases). The CDR3 has 17 residues. The germline CDR1 and CDR2 sequences are SGHRS and YFSETQ. Trimming removed 4 bases from V and 2 bases from J, with 20 bases in between. In DNA, the CDR3 is TGCGCCAGCAGCAACCGACGGGAGAGGGGATCCACAGATACGCAGTATTTT. Protein product: CASSNRRERGSTDTQYF.

By sample share, this clone is medium-sized. This chain uses TRBV6-5 with TRBJ2-3, with a weak D call TRBD2 (5 bases). V dropped 0 bases and J dropped 8 bases, with 9 bases sitting between them. The CDR3 runs to 13 residues. Germline values: CDR1 MNHEY, CDR2 SVGAGI. DNA for the CDR3: TGTGCCAGCAGTTACTCGGACTTGGGTACGCAGTATTTT. Its translation is CASSYSDLGTQYF.

This chain connects TRBV6-5 to TRBJ2-5; 12 nucleotides agree with TRBD2. V trimming: 6 bases; J trimming: 4 bases; junction bases outside the gene matches: 3. This CDR3 region has 14 residues. Germline values: CDR1 MNHEY, CDR2 SVGAGI. CDR3 region: CASSSSGRGETQYF. The CDR3 region has the DNA TGTGCCAGCAGCTCTAGCGGGAGGGGAGAGACCCAGTACTTC.

This clone was seen only a few times. The chain combines TRBV28 with TRBJ1-6; TRBD1 agrees at 9 bases. Germline CDR1 is MDHEN and CDR2 is SYDVKM. J gave up 7 bases and V 6 bases, and 7 bases lay outside the gene matches. The CDR3 is 15 amino acids. The CDR3 spells CASRIQGARNSPLHF. In nucleotides, the CDR3 is TGTGCCAGCAGGATACAGGGGGCGCGGAATTCACCCCTCCACTTT.

V and J are TRBV2 and TRBJ2-5; 9 nucleotides align to TRBD1. Trimming at V came to 11 bases and at J to 2 bases, leaving 6 bases not matched to a gene. The CDR3 is 13 amino acids. Germline-derived CDR1 and CDR2 are SNHLY and FYNNEI. CDR3 bases: TGTGCCGGGGGGACAGGGCGGCAAGAGACCCAGTACTTC. Its protein is CAGGTGRQETQYF.

The chain couples TRBV9 to TRBJ1-2; TRBD1 might be the D (5 bases). Germline CDR1 reads SGDLS; CDR2 reads YYNGEE. Trimming took off 0 bases at V and 5 bases at J, with 17 bases between the two ends. The CDR3 consists of 16 residues. The CDR3 spells CASSVDQGVIGYGYTF. Here the CDR3 DNA reads TGTGCCAGCAGCGTAGATCAGGGTGTGATTGGATATGGCTACACCTTC.

The chain carries TRBV28 and TRBJ2-1; 10 bases map to TRBD2. CDR3 length equals 15 residues. Germline values: CDR1 MDHEN, CDR2 SYDVKM. V lost 6 bases, J lost 4 bases, and 6 bases stayed unmatched. The CDR3 here is CASSRRTSGYNEQFF. Written as DNA, the CDR3 is TGTGCCAGCAGCCGACGGACTAGCGGTTACAATGAGCAGTTCTTC. Looking up the rest from reference TRBV28 and TRBJ2-1 gives the full variable domain: DVKVTQSSRYLVKRTGEKVFLECVQDMDHENMFWYRQDPGLGLRLIYFSYDVKMKEKGDIPEGYSVSREKKERFSLILESASTNQTSMYLCASSRRTSGYNEQFFGPGTRLTVL.

The chain joins TRBV10-3 to TRBJ1-1; the D is unclear. Trimming removed 6 bases at V and 5 bases at J, with 10 bases between. This CDR3 is built from 12 residues. In germline, CDR1 is ENHRY, CDR2 SYGVKD. CDR3 residues: CAIREGGTEAFF. In nucleotides, the CDR3 is TGTGCCATCAGGGAAGGTGGGACTGAAGCTTTCTTT.